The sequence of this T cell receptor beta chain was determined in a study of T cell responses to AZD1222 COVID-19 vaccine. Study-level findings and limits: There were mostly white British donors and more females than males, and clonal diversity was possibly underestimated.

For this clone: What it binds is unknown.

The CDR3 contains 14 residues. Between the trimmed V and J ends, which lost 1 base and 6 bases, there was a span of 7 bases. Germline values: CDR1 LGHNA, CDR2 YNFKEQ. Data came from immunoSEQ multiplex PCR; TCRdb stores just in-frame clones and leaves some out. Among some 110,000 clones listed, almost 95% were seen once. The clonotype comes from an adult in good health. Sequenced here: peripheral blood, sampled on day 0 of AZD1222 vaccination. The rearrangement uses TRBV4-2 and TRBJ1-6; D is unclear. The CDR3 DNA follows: TGTGCCAGCAGCCAAGCAGGAATTAATTCACCCCTCCACTTT. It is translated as CASSQAGINSPLHF.